These T cell receptor beta chains were read from a single sample in a study of Tregs in tolerant kidney transplant recipients. Sequencing was performed with immunoSEQ multiplex PCR; in TCRdb, only in-frame clones are kept and a portion is missing. This table has roughly 80,000 clones, roughly 98% appearing once. The source material was CD4+ T cells from blood, sampled before the transplant. Source of these receptors: a human donor who received a combined kidney and bone marrow transplant. Each CDR3 is given with its conserved first and last residue. The order of the fields is D gene, V gene, CDR3 length, J gene, CDR3 protein. A D gene is named only where the DNA matches it firmly.

D gene: NA; V gene: TRBV7-6; CDR3 length: 17; J gene: TRBJ1-3; CDR3 protein: CASSLEASGWSRNTIYF
D gene: NA; V gene: TRBV7-3; CDR3 length: 17; J gene: TRBJ2-3; CDR3 protein: CASSRPPRGGSTDTQYF
D gene: NA; V gene: TRBV11-3; CDR3 length: 15; J gene: TRBJ2-7; CDR3 protein: CASSLRDSGPYEQYF
D gene: NA; V gene: TRBV9; CDR3 length: 15; J gene: TRBJ2-2; CDR3 protein: CASTPSGGTTGELFF
D gene: NA; V gene: TRBV11-3; CDR3 length: 12; J gene: TRBJ2-1; CDR3 protein: CASSQMRNEQFF
D gene: NA; V gene: TRBV5-5; CDR3 length: 14; J gene: TRBJ1-1; CDR3 protein: CASSLYSMNTEAFF
D gene: NA; V gene: TRBV6-5; CDR3 length: 15; J gene: TRBJ1-5; CDR3 protein: CASRSTGTSNQPQHF
D gene: TRBD1; V gene: TRBV29-1; CDR3 length: 13; J gene: TRBJ1-2; CDR3 protein: CSGGGTENYGYTF
D gene: NA; V gene: TRBV19; CDR3 length: 16; J gene: TRBJ1-3; CDR3 protein: CASSIEGASSGNTIYF
D gene: NA; V gene: TRBV27; CDR3 length: 14; J gene: TRBJ2-3; CDR3 protein: CASSFRELTDTQYF
D gene: TRBD1; V gene: TRBV27; CDR3 length: 15; J gene: TRBJ1-5; CDR3 protein: CASSTRQGGVQPQHF
D gene: NA; V gene: TRBV4-3; CDR3 length: 14; J gene: TRBJ2-3; CDR3 protein: CASSQDQGTDTQYF
D gene: TRBD2; V gene: TRBV7-3; CDR3 length: 19; J gene: TRBJ2-6; CDR3 protein: CASSFQTGTSGAGANVLTF
D gene: NA; V gene: TRBV4-1; CDR3 length: 15; J gene: TRBJ2-5; CDR3 protein: CASSRQTARQETQYF
D gene: NA; V gene: TRBV2; CDR3 length: 15; J gene: TRBJ2-1; CDR3 protein: CASTIDSRSYNEQFF
D gene: TRBD2; V gene: TRBV9; CDR3 length: 15; J gene: TRBJ2-5; CDR3 protein: CASSASGLSQETQYF
D gene: NA; V gene: TRBV7-9; CDR3 length: 13; J gene: TRBJ1-5; CDR3 protein: CASSLETGQPQHF
D gene: NA; V gene: TRBV10-3; CDR3 length: 12; J gene: TRBJ1-2; CDR3 protein: CAASGDQDGYTF
D gene: NA; V gene: TRBV21-1; CDR3 length: 15; J gene: TRBJ2-7; CDR3 protein: CASSNPPGQSYEQYF
D gene: NA; V gene: TRBV9; CDR3 length: 14; J gene: TRBJ2-5; CDR3 protein: CASSVVSDQETQYF
D gene: NA; V gene: TRBV4-3; CDR3 length: 16; J gene: TRBJ1-2; CDR3 protein: CASSQVVGAVVYGYTF
D gene: TRBD1; V gene: TRBV10-3; CDR3 length: 13; J gene: TRBJ1-2; CDR3 protein: CALGQDPNYGYTF
D gene: NA; V gene: TRBV10-3; CDR3 length: 15; J gene: TRBJ1-1; CDR3 protein: CAISESRDGNTEAFF
D gene: NA; V gene: TRBV5-1; CDR3 length: 15; J gene: TRBJ2-1; CDR3 protein: CASSSLANSYNEQFF
D gene: NA; V gene: TRBV7-9; CDR3 length: 13; J gene: TRBJ1-2; CDR3 protein: CASSFGQGYGYTF
D gene: TRBD1; V gene: TRBV7-9; CDR3 length: 14; J gene: TRBJ2-3; CDR3 protein: CASSLQGEEDTQYF
D gene: NA; V gene: TRBV6-1; CDR3 length: 13; J gene: TRBJ2-7; CDR3 protein: CASSGGAYYEQYF
D gene: TRBD2; V gene: TRBV18; CDR3 length: 15; J gene: TRBJ2-7; CDR3 protein: CASSPLAGGMDEQYF
D gene: TRBD1; V gene: TRBV6-4; CDR3 length: 13; J gene: TRBJ1-1; CDR3 protein: CASSLATGAEAFF
D gene: NA; V gene: TRBV27; CDR3 length: 12; J gene: TRBJ2-1; CDR3 protein: CASSFGENEQFF
D gene: TRBD1; V gene: TRBV7-3; CDR3 length: 13; J gene: TRBJ1-2; CDR3 protein: CASSSTGNYGYTF
D gene: TRBD2; V gene: TRBV11-2; CDR3 length: 15; J gene: TRBJ2-1; CDR3 protein: CASSQVRGSYNEQFF
D gene: TRBD2; V gene: TRBV7-9; CDR3 length: 14; J gene: TRBJ2-7; CDR3 protein: CASSTSGVTYEQYF
D gene: NA; V gene: TRBV23-1; CDR3 length: 17; J gene: TRBJ2-3; CDR3 protein: CASSQSSRDSRLNTQYF
D gene: NA; V gene: TRBV28; CDR3 length: 16; J gene: TRBJ2-6; CDR3 protein: CASSHDSNFGANVLTF
D gene: TRBD2; V gene: TRBV5-5; CDR3 length: 16; J gene: TRBJ2-3; CDR3 protein: CASSSLVSGGADTQYF
D gene: NA; V gene: TRBV27; CDR3 length: 16; J gene: TRBJ1-2; CDR3 protein: CASSLSVTAPPYGYTF
D gene: NA; V gene: TRBV6-1; CDR3 length: 13; J gene: TRBJ1-2; CDR3 protein: CASSDTGNYGYTF
D gene: TRBD1; V gene: TRBV5-1; CDR3 length: 15; J gene: TRBJ2-5; CDR3 protein: CASSFIQGLSETQYF
D gene: NA; V gene: TRBV6-1; CDR3 length: 14; J gene: TRBJ1-5; CDR3 protein: CASRDIYSNQPQHF
D gene: NA; V gene: TRBV7-2; CDR3 length: 15; J gene: TRBJ1-4; CDR3 protein: CASRLQGATNEKLFF
D gene: NA; V gene: TRBV18; CDR3 length: 14; J gene: TRBJ2-1; CDR3 protein: CASSPPAITNEQFF
D gene: NA; V gene: TRBV5-1; CDR3 length: 15; J gene: TRBJ2-1; CDR3 protein: CASGDQGSSYNEQFF
D gene: NA; V gene: TRBV12-2; CDR3 length: 13; J gene: TRBJ2-7; CDR3 protein: CASRLVGGYEQYF
D gene: NA; V gene: TRBV7-9; CDR3 length: 16; J gene: TRBJ1-4; CDR3 protein: CASSSNNGRANEKLFF
D gene: TRBD2; V gene: TRBV7-2; CDR3 length: 15; J gene: TRBJ2-5; CDR3 protein: CASSSSLAGGETQYF
D gene: NA; V gene: TRBV21-1; CDR3 length: 12; J gene: TRBJ2-3; CDR3 protein: CARQGGTDTQYF
D gene: TRBD1; V gene: TRBV18; CDR3 length: 14; J gene: TRBJ2-7; CDR3 protein: CASSKGDRGDEQYF
D gene: TRBD1; V gene: TRBV6-5; CDR3 length: 15; J gene: TRBJ1-1; CDR3 protein: CASSYSTGTGDRAFF
D gene: NA; V gene: TRBV6-4; CDR3 length: 14; J gene: TRBJ2-3; CDR3 protein: CASSAGLSTDTQYF
D gene: TRBD1; V gene: TRBV7-8; CDR3 length: 16; J gene: TRBJ1-2; CDR3 protein: CASSLDRGPRSYGYTF
D gene: TRBD2; V gene: TRBV9; CDR3 length: 14; J gene: TRBJ2-1; CDR3 protein: CATSRTSANNEQFF
D gene: TRBD2; V gene: TRBV5-1; CDR3 length: 16; J gene: TRBJ2-3; CDR3 protein: CASGLQLAPSTDTQYF
D gene: NA; V gene: TRBV2; CDR3 length: 12; J gene: TRBJ1-1; CDR3 protein: CASSSEDTEAFF